A selection of T cell receptor beta chains follows, all from one sample in a study of blood T cell repertoires in COVID-19. The repertoire was sequenced with immunoSEQ multiplex PCR; TCRdb's copy has only in-frame clones and lacks some. The data show some 180,000 clones, roughly 76% seen once. The sample consisted of peripheral blood. The receptors shown here come from a woman in her thirties or forties with COVID-19, enrolled during active disease. The CDR3 runs from the conserved cysteine through the conserved F or W. Fields, in order: J gene, clone size, D gene, CDR3 length, V gene, CDR3 DNA, CDR3 protein. The D gene is left open where the match is weak. Clone size appears in some rows only: once, few, many, or a class for an expanded clone.

j_call: TRBJ2-5
clone_size: .
d_call: TRBD2
cdr3_length: 19
v_call: TRBV6-4
cdr3_nt: TGTGCCAGCAGTGGCATTCCGGGACTAGCGGGAGGGAAAAGAGAGACCCAGTACTTC
cdr3_aa: CASSGIPGLAGGKRETQYF

j_call: TRBJ2-7
clone_size: .
d_call: TRBD1
cdr3_length: 13
v_call: TRBV30
cdr3_nt: TGTGCCTGGGAAGGGACAGGGGGCTACGAGCAGTACTTC
cdr3_aa: CAWEGTGGYEQYF

j_call: TRBJ2-1
clone_size: .
d_call: TRBD2
cdr3_length: 15
v_call: TRBV7-3
cdr3_nt: TGTGCCAGCAGCCCGACTAGCGGGACCTACAATGAGCAGTTCTTC
cdr3_aa: CASSPTSGTYNEQFF

j_call: TRBJ2-2
clone_size: many
d_call: .
cdr3_length: 13
v_call: TRBV30
cdr3_nt: TGTGCCTGGAGGGCCCCAGGAACCGGGGAGCTGTTTTTT
cdr3_aa: CAWRAPGTGELFF

j_call: TRBJ1-6
clone_size: .
d_call: TRBD1
cdr3_length: 14
v_call: TRBV5-1
cdr3_nt: TGCGCCAGCAGCTCCGAGACAGGGTACTCACCCCTCCACTTT
cdr3_aa: CASSSETGYSPLHF

j_call: TRBJ1-2
clone_size: .
d_call: .
cdr3_length: 12
v_call: TRBV29-1
cdr3_nt: TGCAGCGTTTTGGACACTAACTATGGCTACACCTTC
cdr3_aa: CSVLDTNYGYTF

j_call: TRBJ2-5
clone_size: .
d_call: TRBD2
cdr3_length: 18
v_call: TRBV5-1
cdr3_nt: TGCGCCAGCAGCTTGGGGGAGACTAGCGGGACGAGGGGAGAGACCCAGTACTTC
cdr3_aa: CASSLGETSGTRGETQYF

j_call: TRBJ1-1
clone_size: .
d_call: TRBD1
cdr3_length: 13
v_call: TRBV5-6
cdr3_nt: TGTGCCAGCAGATGGACAGGGAACACTGAAGCTTTCTTT
cdr3_aa: CASRWTGNTEAFF

j_call: TRBJ2-1
clone_size: .
d_call: TRBD2
cdr3_length: 16
v_call: TRBV7-2
cdr3_nt: TGTGCCAGCAGCACAACCAGCGGGAGTTATACGAATGAGCAGTTCTTC
cdr3_aa: CASSTTSGSYTNEQFF

j_call: TRBJ2-7
clone_size: .
d_call: TRBD2
cdr3_length: 14
v_call: TRBV6-6
cdr3_nt: TGTGCCAGCAGGGCGGTTAGCGGGACCTACGAGCAGTACTTC
cdr3_aa: CASRAVSGTYEQYF

j_call: TRBJ2-5
clone_size: .
d_call: TRBD2
cdr3_length: 14
v_call: TRBV2
cdr3_nt: TGTGCCAGCAGTGAAGTCCGGGGGGGCGGGACCCAGTACTTC
cdr3_aa: CASSEVRGGGTQYF

j_call: TRBJ2-3
clone_size: .
d_call: TRBD1
cdr3_length: 18
v_call: TRBV25-1
cdr3_nt: TGTGCCAGCAGTGAATCAACAGGGGGCCTCCTGGTGGCGGATACGCAGTATTTT
cdr3_aa: CASSESTGGLLVADTQYF

j_call: TRBJ2-3
clone_size: .
d_call: .
cdr3_length: 17
v_call: TRBV5-4
cdr3_nt: TGTGCCAGCAGCAACCAGTTTCGGGGGGCGGGCACAGATACGCAGTATTTT
cdr3_aa: CASSNQFRGAGTDTQYF

j_call: TRBJ2-4
clone_size: .
d_call: TRBD1
cdr3_length: 14
v_call: TRBV28
cdr3_nt: TGTGCCACACTAGACAGGGCGGTCCAAAACATTCAGTACTTC
cdr3_aa: CATLDRAVQNIQYF

j_call: TRBJ2-5
clone_size: .
d_call: TRBD1
cdr3_length: 15
v_call: TRBV24-1
cdr3_nt: TGTGCCACCAGTGACCCAAGACAGGGGATCGGGACCCAGTACTTC
cdr3_aa: CATSDPRQGIGTQYF

j_call: TRBJ2-2
clone_size: .
d_call: .
cdr3_length: 15
v_call: TRBV3-1/TRBV3-2
cdr3_nt: TGTGCCAGCAGGATCCAGGGATTCAACACCGGGGAGCTGTTTTTT
cdr3_aa: CASRIQGFNTGELFF

j_call: TRBJ2-7
clone_size: .
d_call: TRBD2
cdr3_length: 15
v_call: TRBV5-5
cdr3_nt: TGTGCCAGCAGCTTGTTCGTGGTGGGAGCGGGGGAGCAGTACTTC
cdr3_aa: CASSLFVVGAGEQYF

j_call: TRBJ1-3
clone_size: .
d_call: .
cdr3_length: 13
v_call: TRBV5-1
cdr3_nt: TGCGCCAGCAGCTTGGTACAGGGAAACACCATATATTTT
cdr3_aa: CASSLVQGNTIYF

j_call: TRBJ1-1
clone_size: once
d_call: .
cdr3_length: 13
v_call: TRBV6-5
cdr3_nt: TGTGCCAGCGGAACCAGGGTGAACACTGAAGCTTTCTTT
cdr3_aa: CASGTRVNTEAFF

j_call: TRBJ1-1
clone_size: .
d_call: .
cdr3_length: 17
v_call: TRBV4-1
cdr3_nt: TGCGCCAGCAGCCAAGACAGGTTGGACAATTCAGGCACTGAAGCTTTCTTT
cdr3_aa: CASSQDRLDNSGTEAFF

j_call: TRBJ2-5
clone_size: .
d_call: TRBD2
cdr3_length: 14
v_call: TRBV10-3
cdr3_nt: TGTGCCATCAGTTTGGCGGGGGGTAGAGAGACCCAGTACTTC
cdr3_aa: CAISLAGGRETQYF

j_call: TRBJ1-5
clone_size: once
d_call: TRBD1
cdr3_length: 15
v_call: TRBV7-2
cdr3_nt: TGTGCCAGCAGCAGAGTCCCAGGGGGCCCTCAGCCCCAGCATTTT
cdr3_aa: CASSRVPGGPQPQHF

j_call: TRBJ2-2
clone_size: .
d_call: .
cdr3_length: 12
v_call: TRBV29-1
cdr3_nt: TGCAGCGGCATAGACAGTACCGGGGAGCTGTTTTTT
cdr3_aa: CSGIDSTGELFF

j_call: TRBJ1-2
clone_size: once
d_call: .
cdr3_length: 12
v_call: TRBV28
cdr3_nt: TGTGCCAGCAGTTTCCCGACGGGGATGGGGACCTTC
cdr3_aa: CASSFPTGMGTF

j_call: TRBJ2-7
clone_size: .
d_call: .
cdr3_length: 13
v_call: TRBV19
cdr3_nt: TGTGCCAGTAGTCAGACACCCTCCTACGAGCAGTACTTC
cdr3_aa: CASSQTPSYEQYF

j_call: TRBJ2-1
clone_size: .
d_call: .
cdr3_length: 16
v_call: TRBV28
cdr3_nt: TGTGCCAGCAGAGGGACAGGGACTAGTTCCTACAATGAGCAGTTCTTC
cdr3_aa: CASRGTGTSSYNEQFF

j_call: TRBJ1-2
clone_size: .
d_call: .
cdr3_length: 12
v_call: TRBV25-1
cdr3_nt: TGTGCCAGCAGGAAAGGCGGCAGCGGCTACACCTTC
cdr3_aa: CASRKGGSGYTF

j_call: TRBJ1-1
clone_size: .
d_call: .
cdr3_length: 14
v_call: TRBV2
cdr3_nt: TGTGCCAGCAGTCCTAGAGACAGGAACACTGAAGCTTTCTTT
cdr3_aa: CASSPRDRNTEAFF

j_call: TRBJ1-4
clone_size: .
d_call: .
cdr3_length: 15
v_call: TRBV6-1
cdr3_nt: TGTGCCAGCAGTGAAGTGGGGCGACGGAATGAAAAACTGTTTTTT
cdr3_aa: CASSEVGRRNEKLFF

j_call: TRBJ2-3
clone_size: .
d_call: .
cdr3_length: 13
v_call: TRBV5-8
cdr3_nt: TGTGCCAGCAGCTTGGCTCGCGGCGGTACGCAGTATTTT
cdr3_aa: CASSLARGGTQYF

j_call: TRBJ2-7
clone_size: .
d_call: .
cdr3_length: 11
v_call: TRBV6-6
cdr3_nt: TGTGCCAGCGGCCCTGCCTACGAGCAGTACTTC
cdr3_aa: CASGPAYEQYF

j_call: TRBJ2-7
clone_size: .
d_call: .
cdr3_length: 15
v_call: TRBV28
cdr3_nt: TGTGCCAGCAGTCGGGGGTTAGCGGGACAGTACGAGCAGTACTTC
cdr3_aa: CASSRGLAGQYEQYF

j_call: TRBJ1-2
clone_size: .
d_call: .
cdr3_length: 16
v_call: TRBV4-2
cdr3_nt: TGTGCCAGCAGCCAAGATGCCGGCGCGGGGTCTTATGGCTACACCTTC
cdr3_aa: CASSQDAGAGSYGYTF

j_call: TRBJ1-4
clone_size: .
d_call: .
cdr3_length: 13
v_call: TRBV4-1
cdr3_nt: TGCGCCAGCAGCCAAATGAGTAATGAAAAACTGTTTTTT
cdr3_aa: CASSQMSNEKLFF

j_call: TRBJ1-2
clone_size: .
d_call: TRBD1
cdr3_length: 18
v_call: TRBV4-1
cdr3_nt: TGCGCCAGCAGCTCGCGACAGGGACTCACCCAGTCTAACTATGGCTACACCTTC
cdr3_aa: CASSSRQGLTQSNYGYTF

j_call: TRBJ2-2
clone_size: .
d_call: .
cdr3_length: 12
v_call: TRBV12-3/TRBV12-4
cdr3_nt: TGTGCCAGCAGTACGGGGACCGGGGAGCTGTTTTTT
cdr3_aa: CASSTGTGELFF

j_call: TRBJ2-5
clone_size: .
d_call: TRBD2
cdr3_length: 13
v_call: TRBV12-3/TRBV12-4
cdr3_nt: TGTGCCAGCACATCGGGACTACGAGAGACCCAGTACTTC
cdr3_aa: CASTSGLRETQYF

j_call: TRBJ1-1
clone_size: .
d_call: .
cdr3_length: 14
v_call: TRBV2
cdr3_nt: TGTGCCAGCAGTGATGGGGCTCTGAACACTGAAGCTTTCTTT
cdr3_aa: CASSDGALNTEAFF

j_call: TRBJ1-2
clone_size: .
d_call: TRBD1
cdr3_length: 13
v_call: TRBV29-1
cdr3_nt: TGCAGCGCCCTGGGACAGGGGGCAAGCGGCTACACCTTC
cdr3_aa: CSALGQGASGYTF

j_call: TRBJ2-1
clone_size: .
d_call: .
cdr3_length: 13
v_call: TRBV27
cdr3_nt: TGTGCCAGCAGTGAGGGACTCCGCGCTGAGCAGTTCTTC
cdr3_aa: CASSEGLRAEQFF

j_call: TRBJ1-5
clone_size: .
d_call: TRBD1
cdr3_length: 15
v_call: TRBV5-1
cdr3_nt: TGCGCCAGCAGCTTGGCAGGGGGAGATACTCAGCCCCAGCATTTT
cdr3_aa: CASSLAGGDTQPQHF

j_call: TRBJ2-2
clone_size: .
d_call: .
cdr3_length: 15
v_call: TRBV19
cdr3_nt: TGTGCCAGTAGTATCTTAACCACAGGGACCGGGGAGCTGTTTTTT
cdr3_aa: CASSILTTGTGELFF

j_call: TRBJ2-3
clone_size: .
d_call: .
cdr3_length: 14
v_call: TRBV7-9
cdr3_nt: TGTGCCAGCAGCCTACAGGGATTCACAGATACGCAGTATTTT
cdr3_aa: CASSLQGFTDTQYF